This TCR beta chain appears in the sequencing data of a study of shared clonotypes between healthy human individuals. Overall study context: Three plates were used per donor for CD4 naive, three for CD4 memory, two for CD8 naive and one for CD8 memory.

In the case of this clone: Other nucleotide sequences in the sample specify the same CDR3.

Profiling relied on immunoSEQ multiplex PCR, and the TCRdb table lists in-frame clones only, not all of them. The profile covers about 1.1 million clones, with 75% to 80% appearing a single time and under 0.6% taken by the ten largest. The specimen was memory CD4+ T cells from PBMCs. Specified subset: CD45RA-negative fraction. The TCR comes from a man between 18 and 35 years old in good health. Some clones in this sample may be carry-over from other donors' samples.

The CDR3 sequence is CASSEGGRELFF. CDR3 nucleotide sequence: TGTGCCAGCAGTGAAGGGGGAAGGGAGCTGTTTTTT. V and J are TRBV6-1 and TRBJ2-2; no reliable D call. V dropped 1 base and J dropped 9 bases, with 6 bases sitting between them. The CDR3 consists of 12 residues. Germline assignment: CDR1 MNHNS and CDR2 SASEGT.